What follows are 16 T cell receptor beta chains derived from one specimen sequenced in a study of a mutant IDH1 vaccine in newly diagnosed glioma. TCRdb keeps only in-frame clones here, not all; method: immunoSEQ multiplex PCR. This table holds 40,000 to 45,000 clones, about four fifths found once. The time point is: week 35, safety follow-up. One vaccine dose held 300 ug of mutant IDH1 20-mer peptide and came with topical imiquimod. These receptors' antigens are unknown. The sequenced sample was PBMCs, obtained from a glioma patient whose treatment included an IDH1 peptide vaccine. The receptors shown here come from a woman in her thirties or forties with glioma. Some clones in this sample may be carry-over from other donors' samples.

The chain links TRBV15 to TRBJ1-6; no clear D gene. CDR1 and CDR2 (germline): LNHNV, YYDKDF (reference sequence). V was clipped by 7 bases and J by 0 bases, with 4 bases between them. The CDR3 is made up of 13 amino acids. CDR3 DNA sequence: TGTGCCACCAAGGGCTCCTATAATTCACCCCTCCACTTT. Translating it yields CATKGSYNSPLHF.

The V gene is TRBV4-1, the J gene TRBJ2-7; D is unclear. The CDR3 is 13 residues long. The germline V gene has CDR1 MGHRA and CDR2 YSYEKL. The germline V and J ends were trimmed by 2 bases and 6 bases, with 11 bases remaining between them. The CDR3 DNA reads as TGCGCCAGCAGCCAACGAAGCCCGGGCGAGCAGTACTTC. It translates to CASSQRSPGEQYF.

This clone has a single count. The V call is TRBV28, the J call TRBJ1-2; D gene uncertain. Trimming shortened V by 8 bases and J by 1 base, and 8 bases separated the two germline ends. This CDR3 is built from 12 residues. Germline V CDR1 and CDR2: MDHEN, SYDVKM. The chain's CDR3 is CASGLINYGYTF. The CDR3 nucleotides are TGTGCCAGCGGACTGATTAACTATGGCTACACCTTC.

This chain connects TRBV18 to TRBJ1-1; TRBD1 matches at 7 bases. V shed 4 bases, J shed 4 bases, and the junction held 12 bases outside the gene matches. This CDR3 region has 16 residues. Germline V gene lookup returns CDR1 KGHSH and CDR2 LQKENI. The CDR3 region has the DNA TGTGCCAGCTCACTAAACTCAAGACAGGGTGGCACTGAAGCTTTCTTT. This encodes CASSLNSRQGGTEAFF. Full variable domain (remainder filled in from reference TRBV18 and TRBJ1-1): NAGVMQNPRHLVRRRGQEARLRCSPMKGHSHVYWYRQLPEEGLKFMVYLQKENIIDESGMPKERFSAEFPKEGPSILRIQQVVRGDSAAYFCASSLNSRQGGTEAFFGQGTRLTVV.

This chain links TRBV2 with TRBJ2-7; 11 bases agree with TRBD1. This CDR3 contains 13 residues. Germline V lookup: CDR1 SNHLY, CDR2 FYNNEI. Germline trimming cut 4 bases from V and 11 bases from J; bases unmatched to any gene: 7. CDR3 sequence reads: CASSAADRGLKYF. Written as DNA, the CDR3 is TGTGCCAGCAGTGCCGCGGACAGGGGGCTGAAGTACTTC. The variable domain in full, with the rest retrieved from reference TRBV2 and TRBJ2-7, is EPEVTQTPSHQVTQMGQEVILRCVPISNHLYFYWYRQILGQKVEFLVSFYNNEISEKSEIFDDQFSVERPDGSNFTLKIRSTKLEDSAMYFCASSAADRGLKYFGPGTRLTVT.

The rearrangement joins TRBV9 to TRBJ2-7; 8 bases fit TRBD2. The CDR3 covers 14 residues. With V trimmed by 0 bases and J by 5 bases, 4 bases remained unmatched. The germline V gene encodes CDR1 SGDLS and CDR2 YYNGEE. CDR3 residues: CASSVAPGLDEQYF. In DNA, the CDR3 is TGTGCCAGCAGCGTAGCCCCGGGACTAGACGAGCAGTACTTC.

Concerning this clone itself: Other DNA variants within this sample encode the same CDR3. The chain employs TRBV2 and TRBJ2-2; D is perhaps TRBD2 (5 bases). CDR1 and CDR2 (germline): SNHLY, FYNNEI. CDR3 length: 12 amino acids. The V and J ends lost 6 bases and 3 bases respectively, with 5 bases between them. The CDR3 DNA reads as TGTGCCAGCAGGAGGGACACCGGGGAGCTGTTTTTT. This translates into CASRRDTGELFF. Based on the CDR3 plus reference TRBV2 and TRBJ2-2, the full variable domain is EPEVTQTPSHQVTQMGQEVILRCVPISNHLYFYWYRQILGQKVEFLVSFYNNEISEKSEIFDDQFSVERPDGSNFTLKIRSTKLEDSAMYFCASRRDTGELFFGEGSRLTVL.

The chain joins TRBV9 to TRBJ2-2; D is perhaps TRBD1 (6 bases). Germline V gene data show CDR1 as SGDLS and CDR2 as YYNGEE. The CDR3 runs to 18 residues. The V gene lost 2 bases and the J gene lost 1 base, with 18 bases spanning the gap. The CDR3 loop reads CASSVGTRGFKNTGELFF. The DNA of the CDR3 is TGTGCCAGCAGCGTTGGGACAAGGGGGTTCAAGAACACCGGGGAGCTGTTTTTT.

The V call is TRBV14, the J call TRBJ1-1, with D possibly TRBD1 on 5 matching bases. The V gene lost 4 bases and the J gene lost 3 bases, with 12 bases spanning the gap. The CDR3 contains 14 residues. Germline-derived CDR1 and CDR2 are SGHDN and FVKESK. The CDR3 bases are TGTGCCAGCAGCCTGAGGGCCAGGGACACTGAAGCTTTCTTT. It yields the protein CASSLRARDTEAFF.

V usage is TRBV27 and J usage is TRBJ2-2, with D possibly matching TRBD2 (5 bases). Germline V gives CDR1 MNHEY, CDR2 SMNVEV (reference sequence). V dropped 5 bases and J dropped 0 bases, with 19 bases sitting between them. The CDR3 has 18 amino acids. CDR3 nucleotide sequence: TGTGCCAGCAGTCCGTGGTCGGGGATGAAGGCGAACACCGGGGAGCTGTTTTTT. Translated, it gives CASSPWSGMKANTGELFF.

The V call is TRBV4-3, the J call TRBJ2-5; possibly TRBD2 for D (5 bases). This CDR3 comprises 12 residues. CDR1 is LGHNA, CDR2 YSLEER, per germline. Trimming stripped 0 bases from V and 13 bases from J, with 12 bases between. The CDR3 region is CASSQDTGKLYF. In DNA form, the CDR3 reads TGCGCCAGCAGCCAAGATACCGGGAAATTGTACTTC.

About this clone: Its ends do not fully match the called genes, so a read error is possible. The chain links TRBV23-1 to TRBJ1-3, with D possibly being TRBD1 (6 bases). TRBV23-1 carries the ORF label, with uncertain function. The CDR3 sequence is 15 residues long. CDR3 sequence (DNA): TGCGCCAGCAGTCAATCGCGAGGGTCAGACAGGTCTTCTTCTTTT. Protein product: CASSQSRGSDRSSSF.

In DNA, the CDR3 is TGTGCCACCGCTCCCTTCTGGGACACCGGGGAGCTGTTTTTT. Translation: CATAPFWDTGELFF. The chain is built from TRBV5-6 and TRBJ2-2; D not resolved. CDR1 is SGHDT and CDR2 is YYEEEE in the germline V gene. Trimming stripped 9 bases from V and 3 bases from J, with 15 bases between. The length of the CDR3 is 14 residues.

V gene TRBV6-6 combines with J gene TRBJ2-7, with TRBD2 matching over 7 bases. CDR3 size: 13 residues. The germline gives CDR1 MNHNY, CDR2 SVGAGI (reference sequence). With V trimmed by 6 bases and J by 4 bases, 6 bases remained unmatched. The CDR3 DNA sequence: TGTGCCAGCAGCCCCCGGGGGGATTACGAGCAGTACTTC. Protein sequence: CASSPRGDYEQYF.

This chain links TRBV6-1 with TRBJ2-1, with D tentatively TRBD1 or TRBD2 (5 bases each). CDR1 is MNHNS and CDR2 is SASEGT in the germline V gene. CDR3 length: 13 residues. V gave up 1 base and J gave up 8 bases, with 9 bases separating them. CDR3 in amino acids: CASSEGETDEQFF. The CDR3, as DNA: TGTGCCAGCAGTGAAGGGGAGACAGATGAGCAGTTCTTC.

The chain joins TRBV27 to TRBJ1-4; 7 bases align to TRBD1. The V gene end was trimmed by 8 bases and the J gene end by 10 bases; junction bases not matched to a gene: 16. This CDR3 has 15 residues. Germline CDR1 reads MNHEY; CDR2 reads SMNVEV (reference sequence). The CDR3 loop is CASPEAGQYRRKLFF. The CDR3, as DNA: TGTGCCAGCCCCGAGGCGGGACAGTATAGGAGAAAACTGTTTTTT.